The T cell receptor beta chain described here comes from a study of T-cell reconstitution after alpha-beta-depleted transplantation in children. This CDR3 comprises 14 residues. V lost 3 bases and J lost 5; bases outside the gene matches: 6. Germline CDR1 SGHRS, CDR2 YFSETQ. Preparation of the TCRbeta library used unique molecular identifiers. TCRdb analysed the PCR reads with MiXCR anew, one entry per CDR3 protein. This table holds fewer than 85,000 distinct CDR3 sequences, roughly 13% found once. Study conclusions and caveats: Some patients' high day-60 TCRbeta diversity was attributed to recipient cells surviving conditioning. Several hundred rapidly expanded clones from non-depleted graft cells reportedly supplied alpha-beta T cells about two months post-transplant.

This clonotype was observed a few times. Antigen unknown. Sequenced material: PBMCs, mostly from graft donor cells, taken 180 days after TCRalphabeta/CD19-depleted stem cell transplant. This chain joins TRBV5-1 and TRBJ1-1, with TRBD1 matching 8 bases. The receptor was derived from a male patient between 2 and 10 years old who had a stem cell transplant for acute lymphoblastic leukemia, so the T cells may come from the graft donor. The CDR3 is CASSSTTGGTEAFF. The CDR3 nucleotides are TGCGCCAGCAGCTCTACAACAGGGGGAACTGAAGCTTTCTTT.